This paragraph covers one TCR beta chain sequence. Some clones are missing from TCRdb's copy, which holds only in-frame ones; the method was immunoSEQ multiplex PCR. The data contain approximately 140,000 clones, around 83% of them singletons. In germline, CDR1 is SGHAT, CDR2 FQNNGV. The CDR3 totals 14 residues. V gave up 3 bases and J gave up 9 bases, with 17 bases separating them. The record originates from a study of blood T cell repertoires in COVID-19. Study overall: Whether acute or convalescent, the COVID-19 samples came from the United States, Italy and Spain.

The sequenced material came from peripheral blood. The genes are TRBV11-2 and TRBJ1-2; tentative D call: TRBD1 (6 bases). The sequence came from a man aged 25-45 years with COVID-19, enrolled during active disease. The CDR3 DNA reads TGTGCCAGCAGCTTGACTCCCCCAGGGGCGAGCTACACCTTC. Its translation is CASSLTPPGASYTF. The complete variable domain, with remaining parts taken from reference TRBV11-2 and TRBJ1-2, reads EAGVAQSPRYKIIEKRQSVAFWCNPISGHATLYWYQQILGQGPKLLIQFQNNGVVDDSQLPKDRFSAERLKGVDSTLKIQPAKLEDSAVYLCASSLTPPGASYTFGSGTRLTVV.